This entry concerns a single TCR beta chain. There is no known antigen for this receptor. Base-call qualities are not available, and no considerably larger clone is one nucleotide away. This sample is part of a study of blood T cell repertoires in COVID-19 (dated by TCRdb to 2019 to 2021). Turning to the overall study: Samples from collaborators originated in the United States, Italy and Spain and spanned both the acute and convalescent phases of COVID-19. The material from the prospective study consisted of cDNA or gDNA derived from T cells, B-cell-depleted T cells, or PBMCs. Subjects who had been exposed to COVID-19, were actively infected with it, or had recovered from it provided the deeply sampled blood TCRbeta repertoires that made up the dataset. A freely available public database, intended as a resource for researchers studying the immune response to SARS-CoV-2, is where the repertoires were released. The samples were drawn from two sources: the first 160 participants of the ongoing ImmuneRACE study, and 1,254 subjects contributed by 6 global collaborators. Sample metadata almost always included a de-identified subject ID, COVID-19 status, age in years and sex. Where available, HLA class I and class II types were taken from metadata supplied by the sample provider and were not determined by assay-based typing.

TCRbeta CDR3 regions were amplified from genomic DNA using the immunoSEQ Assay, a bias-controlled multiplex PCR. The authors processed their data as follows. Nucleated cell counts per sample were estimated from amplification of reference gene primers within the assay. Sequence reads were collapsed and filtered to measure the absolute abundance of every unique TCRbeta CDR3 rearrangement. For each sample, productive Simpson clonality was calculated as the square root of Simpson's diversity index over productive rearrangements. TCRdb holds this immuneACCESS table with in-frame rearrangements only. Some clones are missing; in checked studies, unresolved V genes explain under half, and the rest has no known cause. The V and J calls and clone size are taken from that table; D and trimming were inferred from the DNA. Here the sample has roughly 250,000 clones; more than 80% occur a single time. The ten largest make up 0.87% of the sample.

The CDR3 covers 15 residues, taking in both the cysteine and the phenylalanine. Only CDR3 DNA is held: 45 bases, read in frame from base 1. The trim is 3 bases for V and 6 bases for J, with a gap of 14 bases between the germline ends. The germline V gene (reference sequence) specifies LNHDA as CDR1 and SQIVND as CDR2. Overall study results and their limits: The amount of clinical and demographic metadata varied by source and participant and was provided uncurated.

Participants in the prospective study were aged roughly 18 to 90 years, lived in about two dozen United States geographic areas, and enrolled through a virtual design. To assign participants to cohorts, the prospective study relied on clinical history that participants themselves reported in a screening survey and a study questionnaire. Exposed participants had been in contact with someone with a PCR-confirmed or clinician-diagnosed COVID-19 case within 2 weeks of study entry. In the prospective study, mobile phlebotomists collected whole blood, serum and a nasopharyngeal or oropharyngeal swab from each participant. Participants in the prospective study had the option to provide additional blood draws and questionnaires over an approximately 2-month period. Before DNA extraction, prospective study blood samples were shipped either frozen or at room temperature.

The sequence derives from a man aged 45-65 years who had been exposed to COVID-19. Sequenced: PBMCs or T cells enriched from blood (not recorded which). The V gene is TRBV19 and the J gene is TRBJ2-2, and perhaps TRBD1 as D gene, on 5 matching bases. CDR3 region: CASSIRVSAPGELFF. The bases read TGTGCCAGTAGTATCAGGGTGTCTGCCCCCGGGGAGCTGTTTTTT.